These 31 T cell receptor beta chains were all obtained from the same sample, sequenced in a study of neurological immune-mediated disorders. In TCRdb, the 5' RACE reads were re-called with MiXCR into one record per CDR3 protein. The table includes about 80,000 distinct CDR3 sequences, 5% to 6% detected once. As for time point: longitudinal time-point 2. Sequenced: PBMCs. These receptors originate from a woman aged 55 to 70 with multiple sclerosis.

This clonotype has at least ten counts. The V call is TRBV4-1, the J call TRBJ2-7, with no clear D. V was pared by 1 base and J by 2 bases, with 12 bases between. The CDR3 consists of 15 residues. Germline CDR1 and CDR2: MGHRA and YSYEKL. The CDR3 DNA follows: TGCGCCAGCAGCCAAGGCGGTCACAGTCCCTACGAGCAGTACTTC. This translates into CASSQGGHSPYEQYF.

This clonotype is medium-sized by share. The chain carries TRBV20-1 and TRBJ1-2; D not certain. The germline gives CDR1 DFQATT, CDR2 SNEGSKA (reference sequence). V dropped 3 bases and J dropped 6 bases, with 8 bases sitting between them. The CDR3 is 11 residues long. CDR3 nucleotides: TGCAGTGCTAGTGCCGGAAATGGCTACACCTTC. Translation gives CSASAGNGYTF.

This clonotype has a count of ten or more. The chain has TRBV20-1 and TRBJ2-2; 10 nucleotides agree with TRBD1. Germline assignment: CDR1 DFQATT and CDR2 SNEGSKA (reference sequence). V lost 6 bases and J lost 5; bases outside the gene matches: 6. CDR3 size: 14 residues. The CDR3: CSARPGQGTGELFF. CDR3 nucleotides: TGCAGTGCGAGGCCGGGACAGGGGACCGGGGAGCTGTTTTTT.

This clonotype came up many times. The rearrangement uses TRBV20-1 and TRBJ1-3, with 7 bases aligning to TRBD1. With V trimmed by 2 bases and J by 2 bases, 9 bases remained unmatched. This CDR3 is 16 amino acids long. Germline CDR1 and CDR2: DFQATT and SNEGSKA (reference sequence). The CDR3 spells CSARSTGSNPGNTIYF. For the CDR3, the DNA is TGCAGTGCTAGATCGACAGGGAGCAACCCTGGAAACACCATATATTTT.

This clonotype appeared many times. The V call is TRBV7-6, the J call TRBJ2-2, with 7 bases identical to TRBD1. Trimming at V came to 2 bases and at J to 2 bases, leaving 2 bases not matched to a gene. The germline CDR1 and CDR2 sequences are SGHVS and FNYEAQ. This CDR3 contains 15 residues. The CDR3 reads CASSLRGGNTGELFF. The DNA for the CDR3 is TGTGCCAGCAGCTTACGAGGGGGCAACACCGGGGAGCTGTTTTTT. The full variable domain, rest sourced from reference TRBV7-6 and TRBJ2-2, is GAGVSQSPRYKVTKRGQDVALRCDPISGHVSLYWYRQALGQGPEFLTYFNYEAQQDKSGLPNDRFSAERPEGSISTLTIQRTEQRDSAMYRCASSLRGGNTGELFFGEGSRLTVL.

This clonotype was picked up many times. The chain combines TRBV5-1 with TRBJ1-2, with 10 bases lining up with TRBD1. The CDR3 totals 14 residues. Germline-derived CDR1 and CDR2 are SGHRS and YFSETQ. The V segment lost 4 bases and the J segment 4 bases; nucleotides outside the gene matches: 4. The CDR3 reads CASSRTGGSYGYTF. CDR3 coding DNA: TGCGCCAGCAGCCGGACAGGGGGAAGCTATGGCTACACCTTC. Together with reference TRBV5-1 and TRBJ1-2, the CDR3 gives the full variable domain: KAGVTQTPRYLIKTRGQQVTLSCSPISGHRSVSWYQQTPGQGLQFLFEYFSETQRNKGNFPGRFSGRQFSNSRSEMNVSTLELGDSALYLCASSRTGGSYGYTFGSGTRLTVV.

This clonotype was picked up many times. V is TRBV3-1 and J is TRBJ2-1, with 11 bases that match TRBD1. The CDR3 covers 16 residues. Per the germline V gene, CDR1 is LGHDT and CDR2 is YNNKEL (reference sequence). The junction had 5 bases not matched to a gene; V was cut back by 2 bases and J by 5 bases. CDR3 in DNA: TGTGCCAGCAGCCAACCGGGACAGGGGGTTAACAATGAGCAGTTCTTC. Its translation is CASSQPGQGVNNEQFF.

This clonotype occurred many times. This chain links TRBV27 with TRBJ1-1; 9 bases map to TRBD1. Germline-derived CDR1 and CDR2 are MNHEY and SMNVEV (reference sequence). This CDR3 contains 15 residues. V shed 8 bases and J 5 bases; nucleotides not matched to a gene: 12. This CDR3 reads CASHGGTGKGTEAFF. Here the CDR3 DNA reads TGTGCCAGCCACGGAGGGACAGGGAAGGGGACTGAAGCTTTCTTT.

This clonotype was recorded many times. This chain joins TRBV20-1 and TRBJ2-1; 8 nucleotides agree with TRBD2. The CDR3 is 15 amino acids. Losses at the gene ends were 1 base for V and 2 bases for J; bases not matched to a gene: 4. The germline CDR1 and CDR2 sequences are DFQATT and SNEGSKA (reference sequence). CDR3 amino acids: CSARAPAGAYNEQFF. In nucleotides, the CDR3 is TGCAGTGCTAGAGCTCCAGCGGGGGCCTACAATGAGCAGTTCTTC.

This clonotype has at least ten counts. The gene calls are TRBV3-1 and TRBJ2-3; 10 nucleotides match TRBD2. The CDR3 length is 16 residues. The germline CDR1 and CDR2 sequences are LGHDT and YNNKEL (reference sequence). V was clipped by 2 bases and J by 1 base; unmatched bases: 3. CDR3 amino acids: CASSQHGTSGTDTQYF. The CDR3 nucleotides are TGTGCCAGCAGCCAACACGGGACTAGCGGCACAGATACGCAGTATTTT.

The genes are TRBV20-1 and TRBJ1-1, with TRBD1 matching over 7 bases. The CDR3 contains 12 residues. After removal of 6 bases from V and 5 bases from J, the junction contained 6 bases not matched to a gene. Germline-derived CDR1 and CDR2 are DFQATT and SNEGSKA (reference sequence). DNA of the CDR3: TGCAGTGCCCTGACAGGGCAGACTGAAGCTTTCTTT. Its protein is CSALTGQTEAFF.

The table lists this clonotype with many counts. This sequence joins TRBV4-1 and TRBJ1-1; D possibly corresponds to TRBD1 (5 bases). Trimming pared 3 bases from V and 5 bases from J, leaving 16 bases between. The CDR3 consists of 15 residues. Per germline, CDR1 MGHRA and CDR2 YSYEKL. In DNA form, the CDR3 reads TGCGCCAGCAGCCAGGTGGCGCAGGGTTGGACTGAAGCTTTCTTT. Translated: CASSQVAQGWTEAFF.

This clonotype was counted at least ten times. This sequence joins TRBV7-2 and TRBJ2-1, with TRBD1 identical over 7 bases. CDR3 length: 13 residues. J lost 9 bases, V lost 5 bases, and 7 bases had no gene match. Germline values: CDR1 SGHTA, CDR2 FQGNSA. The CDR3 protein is CASSQETGREQFF. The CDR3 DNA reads TGTGCCAGCAGCCAAGAGACAGGGCGTGAGCAGTTCTTC.

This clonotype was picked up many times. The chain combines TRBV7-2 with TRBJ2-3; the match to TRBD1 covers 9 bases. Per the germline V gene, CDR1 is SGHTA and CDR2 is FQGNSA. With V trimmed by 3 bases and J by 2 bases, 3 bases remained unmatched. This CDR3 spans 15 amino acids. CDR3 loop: CASSLDRGLTDTQYF. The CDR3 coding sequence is TGTGCCAGCAGCTTGGACAGGGGCCTCACAGATACGCAGTATTTT. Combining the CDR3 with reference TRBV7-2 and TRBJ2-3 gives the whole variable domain GAGVSQSPSNKVTEKGKDVELRCDPISGHTALYWYRQSLGQGLEFLIYFQGNSAPDKSGLPSDRFSAERTGGSVSTLTIQRTQQEDSAVYLCASSLDRGLTDTQYFGPGTRLTVL.

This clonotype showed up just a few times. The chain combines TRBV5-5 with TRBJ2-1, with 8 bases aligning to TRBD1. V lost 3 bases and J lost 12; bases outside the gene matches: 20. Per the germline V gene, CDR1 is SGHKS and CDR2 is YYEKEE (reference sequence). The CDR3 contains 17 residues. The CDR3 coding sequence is TGTGCCAGCAGCTGGAGGGGGCAGACAGGGGCAAGCGGAGGGCAGTTCTTC. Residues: CASSWRGQTGASGGQFF.

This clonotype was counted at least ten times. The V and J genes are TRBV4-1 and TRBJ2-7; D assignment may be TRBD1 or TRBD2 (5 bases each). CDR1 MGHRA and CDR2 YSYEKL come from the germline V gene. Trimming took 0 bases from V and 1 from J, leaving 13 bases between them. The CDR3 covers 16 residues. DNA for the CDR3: TGCGCCAGCAGCCAAGAGAGGGGCAGACTATCCTACGAGCAGTACTTC. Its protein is CASSQERGRLSYEQYF.

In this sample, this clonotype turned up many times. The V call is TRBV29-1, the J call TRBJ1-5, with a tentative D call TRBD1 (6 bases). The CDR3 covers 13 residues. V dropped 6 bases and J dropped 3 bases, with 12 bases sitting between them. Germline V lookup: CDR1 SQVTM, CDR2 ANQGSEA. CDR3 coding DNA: TGCAGCGTCCGGGACAACCACAATCAGCCCCAGCATTTT. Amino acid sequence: CSVRDNHNQPQHF.

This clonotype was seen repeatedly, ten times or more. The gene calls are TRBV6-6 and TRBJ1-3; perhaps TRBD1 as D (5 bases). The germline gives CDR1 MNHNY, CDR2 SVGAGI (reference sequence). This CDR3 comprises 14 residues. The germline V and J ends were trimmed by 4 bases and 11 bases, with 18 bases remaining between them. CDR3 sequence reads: CASSLGEGKRAIYF. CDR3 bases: TGTGCCAGCAGTTTAGGTGAGGGGAAGAGAGCCATATATTTT.

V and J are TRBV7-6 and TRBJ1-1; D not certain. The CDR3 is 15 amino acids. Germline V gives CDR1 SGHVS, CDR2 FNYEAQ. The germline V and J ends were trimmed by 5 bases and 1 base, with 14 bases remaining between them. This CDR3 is CASSNTQDGNTEAFF. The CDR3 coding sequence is TGTGCCAGCAGCAACACCCAAGACGGGAACACTGAAGCTTTCTTT. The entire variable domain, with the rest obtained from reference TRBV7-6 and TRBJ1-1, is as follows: GAGVSQSPRYKVTKRGQDVALRCDPISGHVSLYWYRQALGQGPEFLTYFNYEAQQDKSGLPNDRFSAERPEGSISTLTIQRTEQRDSAMYRCASSNTQDGNTEAFFGQGTRLTVV.

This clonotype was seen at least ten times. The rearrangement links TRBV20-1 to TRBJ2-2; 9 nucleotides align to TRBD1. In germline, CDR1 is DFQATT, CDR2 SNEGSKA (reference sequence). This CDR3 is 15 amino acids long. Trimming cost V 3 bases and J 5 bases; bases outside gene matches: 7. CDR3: CSARRRQGGTGELFF. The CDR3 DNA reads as TGCAGTGCTAGGCGGAGACAGGGGGGGACCGGGGAGCTGTTTTTT.

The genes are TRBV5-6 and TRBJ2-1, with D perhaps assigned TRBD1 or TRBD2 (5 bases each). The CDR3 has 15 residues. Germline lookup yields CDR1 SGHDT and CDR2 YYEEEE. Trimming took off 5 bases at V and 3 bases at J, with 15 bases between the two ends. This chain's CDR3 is CASSYRGRLYNEQFF. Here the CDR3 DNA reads TGTGCCAGCAGTTACCGGGGCAGACTCTACAATGAGCAGTTCTTC. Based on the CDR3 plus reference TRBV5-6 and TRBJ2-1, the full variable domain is DAGVTQSPTHLIKTRGQQVTLRCSPKSGHDTVSWYQQALGQGPQFIFQYYEEEERQRGNFPDRFSGHQFPNYSSELNVNALLLGDSALYLCASSYRGRLYNEQFFGPGTRLTVL.

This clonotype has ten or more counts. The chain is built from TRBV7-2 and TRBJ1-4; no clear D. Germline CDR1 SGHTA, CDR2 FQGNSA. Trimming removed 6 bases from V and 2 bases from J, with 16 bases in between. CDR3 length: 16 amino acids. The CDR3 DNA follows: TGTGCCAGCAGACCTACCACCGGGATGACTAATGAAAAACTGTTTTTT. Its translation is CASRPTTGMTNEKLFF.

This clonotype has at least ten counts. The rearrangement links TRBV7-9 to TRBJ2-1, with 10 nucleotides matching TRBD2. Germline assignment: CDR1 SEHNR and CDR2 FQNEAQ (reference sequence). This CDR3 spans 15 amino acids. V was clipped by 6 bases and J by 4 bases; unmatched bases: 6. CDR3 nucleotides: TGTGCCAGCAGTCCACTAGCGGGGCGATACAATGAGCAGTTCTTC. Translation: CASSPLAGRYNEQFF.

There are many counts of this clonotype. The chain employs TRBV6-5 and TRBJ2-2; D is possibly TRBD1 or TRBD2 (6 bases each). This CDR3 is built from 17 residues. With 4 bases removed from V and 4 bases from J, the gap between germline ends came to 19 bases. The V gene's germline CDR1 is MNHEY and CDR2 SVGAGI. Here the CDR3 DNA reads TGTGCCAGCAGTTCTCCGAAACAGGGAGGAGTCACCGGGGAGCTGTTTTTT. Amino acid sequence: CASSSPKQGGVTGELFF.

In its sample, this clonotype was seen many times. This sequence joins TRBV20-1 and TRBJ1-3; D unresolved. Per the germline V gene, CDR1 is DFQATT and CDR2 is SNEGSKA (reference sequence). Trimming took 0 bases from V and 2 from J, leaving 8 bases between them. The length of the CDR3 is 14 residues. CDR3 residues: CSARDGAAGNTIYF. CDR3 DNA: TGCAGTGCTAGAGATGGCGCGGCTGGAAACACCATATATTTT.

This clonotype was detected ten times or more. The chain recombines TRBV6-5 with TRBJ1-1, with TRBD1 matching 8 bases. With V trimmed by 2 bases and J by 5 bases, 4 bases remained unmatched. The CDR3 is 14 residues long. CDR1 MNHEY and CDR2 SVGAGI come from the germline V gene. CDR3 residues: CASSYLQGVTEAFF. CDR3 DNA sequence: TGTGCCAGCAGTTACCTACAGGGGGTGACTGAAGCTTTCTTT.

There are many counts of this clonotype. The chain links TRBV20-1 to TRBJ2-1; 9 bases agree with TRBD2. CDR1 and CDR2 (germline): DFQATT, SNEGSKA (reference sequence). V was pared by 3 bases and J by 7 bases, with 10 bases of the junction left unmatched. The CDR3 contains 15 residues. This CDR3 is CSARVLAGVRNEQFF. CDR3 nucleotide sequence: TGCAGTGCTAGGGTTTTAGCGGGGGTCCGGAATGAGCAGTTCTTC.

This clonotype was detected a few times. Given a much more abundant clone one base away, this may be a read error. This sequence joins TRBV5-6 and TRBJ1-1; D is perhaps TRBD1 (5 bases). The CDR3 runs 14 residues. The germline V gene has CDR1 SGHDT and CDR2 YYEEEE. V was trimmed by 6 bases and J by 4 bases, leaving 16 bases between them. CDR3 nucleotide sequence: TGTGCCAGCATGGGGGAACTCCTGAGCACTGAAGCTTTCTTT. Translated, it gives CASMGELLSTEAFF. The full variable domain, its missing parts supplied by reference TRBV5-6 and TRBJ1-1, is DAGVTQSPTHLIKTRGQQVTLRCSPKSGHDTVSWYQQALGQGPQFIFQYYEEEERQRGNFPDRFSGHQFPNYSSELNVNALLLGDSALYLCASMGELLSTEAFFGQGTRLTVV.

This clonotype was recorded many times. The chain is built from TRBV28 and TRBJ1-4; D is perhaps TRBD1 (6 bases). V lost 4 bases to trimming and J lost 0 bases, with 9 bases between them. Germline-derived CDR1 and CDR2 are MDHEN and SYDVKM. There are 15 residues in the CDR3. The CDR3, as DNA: TGTGCCAGCAGTTCAAAGGGGGCAACTAATGAAAAACTGTTTTTT. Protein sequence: CASSSKGATNEKLFF.

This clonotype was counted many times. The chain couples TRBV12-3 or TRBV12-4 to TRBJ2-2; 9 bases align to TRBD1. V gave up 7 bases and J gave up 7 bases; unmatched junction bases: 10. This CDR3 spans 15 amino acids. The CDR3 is CASISGQGWGGELFF. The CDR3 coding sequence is TGTGCCAGCATATCGGGACAGGGCTGGGGCGGGGAGCTGTTTTTT.

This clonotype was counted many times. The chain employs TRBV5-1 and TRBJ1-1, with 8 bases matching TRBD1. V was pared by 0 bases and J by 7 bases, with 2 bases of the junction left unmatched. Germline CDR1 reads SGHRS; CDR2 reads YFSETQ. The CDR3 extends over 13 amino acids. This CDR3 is CASSLVGQGEAFF. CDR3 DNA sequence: TGCGCCAGCAGCTTGGTAGGACAGGGTGAAGCTTTCTTT.